This T cell receptor beta chain was sequenced for a study of blood T cell repertoires in COVID-19. Study context: Material from acute and convalescent COVID-19 was sourced from the United States, Italy and Spain. T cells, B-cell-depleted T cells, or PBMCs provided the cDNA or gDNA that served as material.

TCRdb's table, derived via immunoSEQ multiplex PCR, lists solely in-frame clones and lacks some. Among 110,000 or so clones listed, around 83% were seen once. CDR3 length: 15 amino acids. Per the germline V gene, CDR1 is KGHDR and CDR2 is SFDVKD. V gave up 5 bases and J gave up 0 bases, with 10 bases separating them. The sample was peripheral blood. The sequence came from a woman older than 75 with acute or convalescent COVID-19. The chain has TRBV24-1 and TRBJ1-3; weak D call: TRBD1 (5 bases). The CDR3 loop is CATSAQVHSGNTIYF. The CDR3 DNA sequence: TGTGCCACCAGTGCACAGGTCCACTCTGGAAACACCATATATTTT.